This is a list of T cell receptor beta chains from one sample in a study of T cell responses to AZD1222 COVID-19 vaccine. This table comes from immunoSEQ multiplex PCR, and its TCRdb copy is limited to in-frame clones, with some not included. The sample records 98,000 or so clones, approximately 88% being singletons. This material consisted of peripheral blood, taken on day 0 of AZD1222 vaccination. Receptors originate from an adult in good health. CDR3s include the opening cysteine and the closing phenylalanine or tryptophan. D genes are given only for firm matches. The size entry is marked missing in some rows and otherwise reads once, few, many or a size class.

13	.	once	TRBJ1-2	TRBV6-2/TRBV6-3	CASNYRFNYGYTF	TGTGCCAGCAATTACAGGTTCAACTATGGCTACACCTTC
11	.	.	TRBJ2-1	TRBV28	CASSSLEWQFF	TGTGCCAGCAGTTCCCTAGAGTGGCAGTTCTTC
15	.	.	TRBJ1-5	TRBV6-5	CASSYSYRLDQPQHF	TGTGCCAGCAGTTACTCGTACAGGTTAGATCAGCCCCAGCATTTT
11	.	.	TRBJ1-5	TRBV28	CASGSGLSGHF	TGTGCCAGCGGATCAGGACTGTCTGGGCATTTT
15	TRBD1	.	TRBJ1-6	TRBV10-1	CASSRQGAYNSPLHF	TGCGCCAGCAGTAGGCAGGGGGCCTATAATTCACCCCTCCACTTT
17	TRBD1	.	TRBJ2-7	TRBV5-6	CASSQRVYRTGPYEQYF	TGTGCCAGCAGCCAACGGGTTTATAGGACAGGGCCCTACGAGCAGTACTTC
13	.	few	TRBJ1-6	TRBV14	CASSQDLGSPLHF	TGTGCCAGCAGCCAAGATCTGGGTTCACCCCTCCACTTT
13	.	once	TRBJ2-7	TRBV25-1	CASSESGANEQYF	TGTGCCAGCAGTGAATCGGGGGCTAACGAGCAGTACTTC
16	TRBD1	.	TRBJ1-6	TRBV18	CASSPEDRVYNSPLHF	TGTGCCAGCTCACCCGAGGACAGGGTCTATAATTCACCCCTCCACTTT
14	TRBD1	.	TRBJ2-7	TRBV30	CAWTGRGRTGEQYF	TGTGCCTGGACGGGCAGGGGGCGCACGGGGGAGCAGTACTTC
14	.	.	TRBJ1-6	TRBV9	CASSVPAIGSPLHF	TGTGCCAGCAGCGTACCAGCGATCGGTTCACCCCTCCACTTT
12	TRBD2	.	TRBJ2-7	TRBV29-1	CSVERGNHEQYF	TGCAGCGTTGAGCGGGGGAATCACGAGCAGTACTTC
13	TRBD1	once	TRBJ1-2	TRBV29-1	CSVGQGKDYGYTF	TGCAGCGTTGGACAGGGGAAGGATTATGGCTACACCTTC
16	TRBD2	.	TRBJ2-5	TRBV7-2	CASSLVGAGIQETQYF	TGTGCCAGCAGCTTAGTGGGAGCGGGGATCCAAGAGACCCAGTACTTC
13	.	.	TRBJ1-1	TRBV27	CASSLRENTEAFF	TGTGCCAGCAGTTTGAGGGAAAACACTGAAGCTTTCTTT
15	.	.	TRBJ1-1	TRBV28	CASSLSGGANTEAFF	TGTGCCAGCAGTTTAAGCGGTGGGGCGAACACTGAAGCTTTCTTT
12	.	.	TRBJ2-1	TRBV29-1	CSVEAPQTRKFF	TGCAGCGTTGAAGCACCCCAGACTAGGAAGTTCTTC
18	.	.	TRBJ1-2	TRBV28	CASSSGPGGASQNYGYTF	TGTGCCAGCAGTTCAGGCCCAGGTGGGGCATCTCAGAACTATGGCTACACCTTC
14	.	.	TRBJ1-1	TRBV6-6	CASSRTGLGTEAFF	TGTGCCAGCAGTAGAACAGGGCTCGGAACTGAAGCTTTCTTT
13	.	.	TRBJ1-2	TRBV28	CASNNGRNYGYTF	TGTGCCAGCAATAACGGACGGAACTATGGCTACACCTTC
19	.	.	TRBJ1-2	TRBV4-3	CASSQDGILRGDEDYGYTF	TGCGCCAGCAGCCAAGATGGGATACTAAGGGGGGATGAGGACTATGGCTACACCTTC
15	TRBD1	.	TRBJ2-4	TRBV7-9	CASSSGTGDKNIQYF	TGTGCCAGCAGCTCGGGGACAGGGGATAAAAACATTCAGTACTTC
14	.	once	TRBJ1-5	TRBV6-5	CASSKYLSNQPQHF	TGTGCCAGCAGTAAATACCTCTCCAATCAGCCCCAGCATTTT
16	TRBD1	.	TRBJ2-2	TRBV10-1	CARSGLGTGGTGELFF	TGCGCCCGCAGTGGGCTGGGGACAGGGGGCACCGGGGAGCTGTTTTTT